This is a list of T cell receptor beta chains from one sample in a study of T cell repertoires in aging, cancer and after chemotherapy. TCRdb re-called the multiplex PCR reads through MiXCR, storing one row per CDR3 protein. The data hold a few thousand distinct CDR3 sequences, with approximately 24% observed a single time. The material sequenced was blood. These receptor sequences come from a human donor with a solid tumor. Each CDR3 is given with its conserved first and last residue. A D gene is named only where the DNA matches it firmly. A clone size is listed for some rows: how often the clone was seen (once, few, many), or a class if it is expanded.

v_gene	j_gene	abundance	d_gene	CDR3aa	CDR3nt
TRBV7-2	TRBJ1-1	.	TRBD1	CASSSGQGNTEAFF	TGTGCCAGCAGCTCGGGACAGGGGAACACTGAAGCTTTCTTT
TRBV7-9	TRBJ1-1	.	.	CASSLEAGEAFF	TGTGCCAGCAGCTTAGAGGCAGGGGAAGCTTTCTTT
TRBV29-1	TRBJ1-2	large	.	CSVELGQGSFYGYTF	TGCAGCGTTGAATTGGGGCAGGGAAGCTTCTATGGCTACACCTTC
TRBV29-1	TRBJ2-1	large	TRBD1	CSAGPGQTTYNEQFF	TGCAGCGCTGGCCCGGGACAGACAACCTACAATGAGCAGTTCTTC
TRBV6-2/TRBV6-3	TRBJ2-6	medium-sized	.	CASTDEGRGANVLTF	TGTGCCAGCACTGACGAGGGGCGAGGGGCCAACGTCCTGACTTTC
TRBV6-1	TRBJ2-7	.	.	CASSEQKAPGEQYF	TGTGCCAGCAGTGAACAGAAAGCTCCGGGGGAGCAGTACTTC
TRBV12-3/TRBV12-4	TRBJ1-2	medium-sized	TRBD1	CASSLAKGDRNGYTF	TGTGCCAGCAGTTTAGCGAAAGGGGACAGGAATGGCTACACCTTC
TRBV29-1	TRBJ1-2	large	.	CSVLRVGGYTF	TGCAGCGTGTTGAGGGTGGGTGGCTACACCTTC
TRBV7-6	TRBJ1-1	many	.	CASSRDGPSEAFF	TGTGCCAGCAGCCGGGACGGACCCTCTGAAGCTTTCTTT
TRBV4-2	TRBJ2-2	medium-sized	TRBD2	CASSQDRLAAWSGELFF	TGTGCCAGCAGCCAAGATCGGCTAGCGGCTTGGAGCGGGGAGCTGTTTTTT
TRBV20-1	TRBJ2-3	.	TRBD2	CSARDLSGGTTTDTQYF	TGCAGTGCTAGAGATTTAAGCGGGGGGACAACCACAGATACGCAGTATTTT
TRBV5-6	TRBJ2-1	few	TRBD2	CASSEVGSGGSINEQFF	TGCGCCAGCAGCGAGGTTGGTAGCGGGGGGTCAATCAATGAGCAGTTCTTC
TRBV11-2	TRBJ2-2	once	TRBD2	CASSYGGLRGTGELFF	TGTGCCAGCAGCTATGGGGGACTAAGGGGCACCGGGGAGCTGTTTTTT
TRBV27	TRBJ1-4	medium-sized	.	CASSFQGPNEKLFF	TGTGCCAGCAGTTTTCAGGGGCCCAATGAAAAACTGTTTTTT
TRBV5-6	TRBJ2-5	.	TRBD1	CASSLDLGTGVETQYF	TGTGCCAGCAGCCTCGACCTCGGGACAGGGGTGGAGACCCAGTACTTC
TRBV29-1	TRBJ2-3	.	TRBD2	CSATGLAGGSDTQYF	TGCAGCGCGACGGGACTAGCGGGGGGATCAGATACGCAGTATTTT
TRBV6-5	TRBJ1-5	medium-sized	.	CASTTGQYSNQPQHF	TGTGCCAGTACAACCGGACAGTATAGCAATCAGCCCCAGCATTTT
TRBV6-1	TRBJ2-1	.	TRBD1	CASWAGTGVNEQFF	TGTGCCAGCTGGGCCGGGACAGGGGTCAATGAGCAGTTCTTC
TRBV18	TRBJ1-2	medium-sized	.	CASSPPASEGYTF	TGTGCCAGCTCACCACCAGCCTCAGAGGGCTACACCTTC
TRBV7-9	TRBJ2-1	.	.	CASSSRSGGSYNEQFF	TGTGCCAGCAGCAGCAGGTCAGGGGGGTCCTACAATGAGCAGTTCTTC
TRBV20-1	TRBJ2-3	.	.	CSAIRGAADTQYF	TGCAGTGCTATACGTGGGGCGGCAGATACGCAGTATTTT
TRBV19	TRBJ2-1	large	TRBD2	CASSREGTSSYNEQFF	TGTGCCAGTAGTAGGGAGGGGACTAGCTCCTACAATGAGCAGTTCTTC
TRBV19	TRBJ2-7	.	TRBD1	CASSWTGGVGYEQYF	TGTGCCAGTAGCTGGACAGGGGGCGTGGGTTACGAGCAGTACTTC
TRBV6-6	TRBJ1-3	once	.	CASPRGGGNTIYF	TGCGCCAGCCCCCGAGGGGGGGGAAACACCATATATTTT
TRBV20-1	TRBJ2-5	.	TRBD2	CSALPRTSGETQYF	TGCAGTGCACTACCCAGGACTAGCGGGGAGACCCAGTACTTC
TRBV29-1	TRBJ1-1	.	.	CSVGAAGIAEAFF	TGCAGCGTTGGTGCAGCGGGGATCGCTGAAGCTTTCTTT
TRBV5-6	TRBJ2-3	.	TRBD2	CASTLAGARNTDTQYF	TGTGCCAGCACCCTAGCGGGGGCTCGAAACACAGATACGCAGTATTTT
TRBV29-1	TRBJ2-6	large	.	CSAIVSGANVLTF	TGCAGCGCAATTGTCTCTGGGGCCAACGTCCTGACTTTC
TRBV6-6	TRBJ2-7	once	TRBD1	CASSGTGGEQYF	TGTGCCAGCAGTGGGACAGGGGGCGAGCAGTACTTC
TRBV6-6	TRBJ2-6	.	TRBD1	CASSQTGGQGSGANVLTF	TGTGCCAGCAGTCAGACAGGGGGCCAGGGCTCTGGGGCCAACGTCCTGACTTTC
TRBV10-1	TRBJ1-1	.	TRBD1	CASSFDRDRVFNTEAFF	TGTGCCAGCAGTTTCGACCGGGACAGGGTGTTTAACACTGAAGCTTTCTTT
TRBV2	TRBJ1-1	.	.	CASSEATVLTEAFF	TGTGCCAGCAGTGAAGCGACAGTTCTGACTGAAGCTTTCTTT
TRBV6-5	TRBJ1-4	medium-sized	TRBD1	CASSYTWTGGGEKLFF	TGTGCCAGCAGTTACACTTGGACAGGGGGGGGTGAAAAACTGTTTTTT
TRBV9	TRBJ1-4	few	TRBD1	CASSAQGRATNEKLFF	TGTGCCAGCAGCGCACAGGGGAGGGCAACTAATGAAAAACTGTTTTTT
TRBV19	TRBJ2-7	medium-sized	TRBD1	CASSWTGGGGEQYF	TGTGCCAGTAGCTGGACAGGGGGGGGAGGCGAGCAGTACTTC
TRBV5-1	TRBJ2-7	medium-sized	TRBD1	CASSTGQGVYEQYF	TGCGCCAGCAGCACGGGACAGGGGGTCTACGAGCAGTACTTC
TRBV19	TRBJ2-7	.	TRBD1	CASTGTVNTGKGWDEQYF	TGTGCCAGTACCGGGACAGTAAACACCGGGAAGGGGTGGGACGAGCAGTACTTC
TRBV7-2	TRBJ2-3	few	TRBD2	CASSLAGASGGISTDTQYF	TGTGCCAGCAGCTTAGCAGGGGCTAGCGGGGGGATAAGCACAGATACGCAGTATTTT
TRBV29-1	TRBJ2-3	few	TRBD1	CSVEGTGITDTQYF	TGCAGCGTTGAAGGGACAGGGATCACAGATACGCAGTATTTT
TRBV5-1	TRBJ1-4	few	.	CASSLTTVATNEKLFF	TGCGCCAGCAGCTTGACCACAGTGGCAACTAATGAAAAACTGTTTTTT